The 22 T cell receptor beta chains below come from one sample, sequenced in a study of early T cells in non-severe SARS-CoV-2 infection. TCRdb fed the 5' RACE reads into MiXCR, producing one record per CDR3 protein. The data contain fewer than 120,000 distinct CDR3 sequences, roughly 12% of them singletons. This material consisted of whole blood, taken at baseline. The receptors shown here come from an adult who was a healthcare worker with PCR-confirmed SARS-CoV-2 infection or an uninfected control (not recorded which).

This clonotype came up many times. The chain carries TRBV12-3 or TRBV12-4 and TRBJ2-5; tentatively, D is TRBD1 or TRBD2 (6 bases each). V was cut by 6 bases and J by 1 base, with 15 bases left in between. The CDR3 has 15 amino acids. CDR3 amino acids: CASSRARGLQETQYF. In DNA form, the CDR3 reads TGTGCCAGCAGCCGCGCACGGGGGCTCCAAGAGACCCAGTACTTC.

Sample share makes this clonotype medium-sized (0.01 to 0.1%). The chain carries TRBV18 and TRBJ2-1; D not certain. The CDR3 spans 15 residues. Trimming cost V 2 bases and J 5 bases, with 13 bases left between them. The germline gives CDR1 KGHSH, CDR2 LQKENI. CDR3 loop: CASSPISSDNNEQFF. The CDR3 DNA sequence: TGTGCCAGCTCACCAATCTCGTCCGACAACAATGAGCAGTTCTTC.

The table lists this clonotype with many counts. The chain recombines TRBV7-6 with TRBJ2-5; 8 positions agree with TRBD1. Looked up from germline, CDR1 is SGHVS and CDR2 is FNYEAQ. V was pared by 5 bases and J by 4 bases, with 6 bases of the junction left unmatched. The CDR3 loop spans 14 amino acids. The CDR3 loop is CASSRRQGRETQYF. In nucleotides, the CDR3 is TGTGCCAGCAGCCGAAGACAGGGGAGAGAGACCCAGTACTTC. The entire variable domain, with the rest obtained from reference TRBV7-6 and TRBJ2-5, is as follows: GAGVSQSPRYKVTKRGQDVALRCDPISGHVSLYWYRQALGQGPEFLTYFNYEAQQDKSGLPNDRFSAERPEGSISTLTIQRTEQRDSAMYRCASSRRQGRETQYFGPGTRLLVL.

This clonotype was counted only a few times. This chain uses TRBV28 with TRBJ2-7; 7 bases line up with TRBD1. V shed 6 bases, J shed 0 bases, and the junction held 8 bases outside the gene matches. The germline V gene encodes CDR1 MDHEN and CDR2 SYDVKM. CDR3 length: 15 amino acids. The CDR3 spells CASSPSDRYSYEQYF. CDR3 nucleotide sequence: TGTGCCAGCAGCCCTTCGGACAGGTACTCCTACGAGCAGTACTTC. The full variable domain, rest sourced from reference TRBV28 and TRBJ2-7, is DVKVTQSSRYLVKRTGEKVFLECVQDMDHENMFWYRQDPGLGLRLIYFSYDVKMKEKGDIPEGYSVSREKKERFSLILESASTNQTSMYLCASSPSDRYSYEQYFGPGTRLTVT.

There are a few counts of this clonotype. The chain combines TRBV19 with TRBJ2-1, with TRBD2 matching 15 bases. Germline CDR1 LNHDA, CDR2 SQIVND (reference sequence). V lost 5 bases, J lost 10 bases, and 6 bases stayed unmatched. The CDR3 runs to 15 residues. CDR3 residues: CASSPGLAGGQEQFF. CDR3 coding DNA: TGTGCCAGTAGTCCGGGACTAGCGGGGGGCCAGGAGCAGTTCTTC. Looking up the rest from reference TRBV19 and TRBJ2-1 gives the full variable domain: DGGITQSPKYLFRKEGQNVTLSCEQNLNHDAMYWYRQDPGQGLRLIYYSQIVNDFQKGDIAEGYSVSREKKESFPLTVTSAQKNPTAFYLCASSPGLAGGQEQFFGPGTRLTVL.

With respect to this clonotype: The junction and the germline gene differ at one end; a read error may be behind it. The J gene is TRBJ2-3, the V gene TRBV11-2, with D possibly matching TRBD2 (6 bases). The CDR3 contains 15 residues. Germline V gives CDR1 SGHAT, CDR2 FQNNGV. The CDR3: CVSSLVGRRTDTQYF. DNA of the CDR3: TGTGTCAGCAGCTTAGTCGGGAGACGCACAGATACGCAGTATTTT.

The genes are TRBV7-3 and TRBJ2-5; 11 bases fit TRBD2. V shed 4 bases and J 2 bases; nucleotides not matched to a gene: 3. CDR3 size: 15 residues. CDR1 is SGHTA, CDR2 FQGTGA, per germline. DNA of the CDR3: TGTGCCAGCAGCTACGCTAGCGGGGGGCAAGAGACCCAGTACTTC. Translation: CASSYASGGQETQYF.

This clonotype was detected only a few times. The chain carries TRBV20-1 and TRBJ1-1, with D unresolved. V was clipped by 3 bases and J by 5 bases, with 7 bases between them. This CDR3 is built from 11 residues. Germline V lookup: CDR1 DFQATT, CDR2 SNEGSKA (reference sequence). CDR3 DNA: TGCAGTGCTAGGCGGCGGACTGAAGCTTTCTTT. As protein: CSARRRTEAFF.

The V and J genes are TRBV7-9 and TRBJ1-1, with no clear D. CDR3 length: 13 amino acids. Germline CDR1 and CDR2: SEHNR and FQNEAQ (reference sequence). The ends were cut back, 7 bases at V and 1 base at J, with 10 bases in the middle. CDR3 region: CASTPLRNTEAFF. The CDR3 DNA reads TGTGCCAGCACCCCTCTTAGGAACACTGAAGCTTTCTTT.

The sample holds many counts of this clonotype. The rearrangement joins TRBV6-6 to TRBJ2-1, with 8 nucleotides matching TRBD1. Trimming took 4 bases from V and 9 from J; bases not matched to a gene: 2. CDR3 length: 12 amino acids. Germline CDR1 is MNHNY and CDR2 is SVGAGI (reference sequence). The DNA of the CDR3 is TGTGCCAGCAGTTCAGGGGGCAGTGAGCAGTTCTTC. Its translation is CASSSGGSEQFF.

This chain connects TRBV15 to TRBJ2-5; 7 bases map to TRBD1. Germline assignment: CDR1 LNHNV and CDR2 YYDKDF (reference sequence). V lost 3 bases and J lost 4; bases outside the gene matches: 5. The CDR3 covers 14 residues. In DNA form, the CDR3 reads TGTGCCACCAGCAGGGCTCCAGGGGGAGAGACCCAGTACTTC. Translating gives CATSRAPGGETQYF.

This clonotype was detected a few times. The rearrangement joins TRBV29-1 to TRBJ2-7; 10 bases map to TRBD1. Germline V CDR1 and CDR2: SQVTM, ANQGSEA. V trimming: 6 bases; J trimming: 4 bases; junction bases outside the gene matches: 12. The CDR3 is made up of 15 amino acids. The CDR3 DNA reads as TGCAGCGTCGCCTTTGACAGGGGGCAAAGATACGAGCAGTACTTC. Protein: CSVAFDRGQRYEQYF.

This clonotype was seen many times. CDR3 DNA sequence: TGTGCCACCAGTGCTGACGGGAGCCACTACAATGAGCAGTTCTTC. The encoded protein is CATSADGSHYNEQFF. V and J are TRBV24-1 and TRBJ2-1; D is possibly TRBD2 (6 bases). The V gene lost 5 bases and the J gene lost 3 bases, with 13 bases spanning the gap. Looked up from germline, CDR1 is KGHDR and CDR2 is SFDVKD. CDR3 length: 15 amino acids.

The rearrangement links TRBV6-5 to TRBJ2-3; no definite D call. The V gene lost 6 bases and the J gene lost 0 bases, with 10 bases spanning the gap. CDR3 length: 14 residues. Germline V gene sequence: CDR1 MNHEY, CDR2 SVGAGI. CDR3 sequence (DNA): TGTGCCAGCAGATTCACTATCAGCACAGATACGCAGTATTTT. Its protein is CASRFTISTDTQYF.

This clonotype was picked up a small number of times. CDR3 sequence (DNA): TGTGCCATCAGCCCTTCGACAGGGGTTACTGAAGCTTTCTTT. Its translation: CAISPSTGVTEAFF. The chain employs TRBV10-3 and TRBJ1-1; 8 bases match TRBD1. The germline V gene encodes CDR1 ENHRY and CDR2 SYGVKD. With 6 bases clipped from V and 5 bases from J, the junction kept 8 bases outside the gene matches. The CDR3 is 14 amino acids.

The genes are TRBV5-1 and TRBJ1-5; tentative D call: TRBD1 (5 bases). V lost 0 bases and J 5 bases, leaving 9 bases between the germline ends. There are 14 residues in the CDR3. From germline, CDR1 is SGHRS and CDR2 YFSETQ. Written as DNA, the CDR3 is TGCGCCAGCAGCTTGGATAGGGGCGATCAGCCCCAGCATTTT. As protein: CASSLDRGDQPQHF.

The sample holds many counts of this clonotype. The rearrangement uses TRBV19 and TRBJ2-4; 7 bases are a match to TRBD1. Germline V gives CDR1 LNHDA, CDR2 SQIVND (reference sequence). The CDR3 length is 15 residues. J gave up 5 bases and V 7 bases, and 11 bases lay outside the gene matches. CDR3 protein: CASNPTGKFENIQYF. CDR3 sequence (DNA): TGTGCCAGTAATCCGACAGGGAAATTCGAAAACATTCAGTACTTC. Supplemented by reference TRBV19 and TRBJ2-4, the full variable domain reads DGGITQSPKYLFRKEGQNVTLSCEQNLNHDAMYWYRQDPGQGLRLIYYSQIVNDFQKGDIAEGYSVSREKKESFPLTVTSAQKNPTAFYLCASNPTGKFENIQYFGAGTRLSVL.

The chain carries TRBV11-1 and TRBJ1-1, with a weak D call TRBD1 (6 bases). The length of the CDR3 is 12 residues. V gave up 5 bases and J gave up 8 bases, with 12 bases separating them. The V gene's germline CDR1 is SGHAT and CDR2 FQDESV (reference sequence). This CDR3 is CASSAGRGEAFF. The CDR3 nucleotides read TGTGCCAGCAGCGCGGGTAGGGGGGAAGCTTTCTTT.

The sample holds a few counts of this clonotype. This chain uses TRBV28 with TRBJ2-7; 9 nucleotides line up with TRBD1. V lost 3 bases to trimming and J lost 7 bases; unmatched junction nucleotides: 1. This CDR3 comprises 12 residues. The germline V gene has CDR1 MDHEN and CDR2 SYDVKM. CDR3 sequence reads: CASSFGTGEQYF. The CDR3, as DNA: TGTGCCAGCAGTTTTGGGACAGGGGAGCAGTACTTC.

The chain employs TRBV4-1 and TRBJ2-7; 11 positions match TRBD2. Germline assignment: CDR1 MGHRA and CDR2 YSYEKL. This CDR3 has 17 amino acids. V dropped 0 bases and J dropped 3; count of bases not matched to a gene: 7. Here the CDR3 DNA reads TGCGCCAGCAGCCAAGATCCCGCTAGCGGGAGGAGCTACGAGCAGTACTTC. Its translation: CASSQDPASGRSYEQYF.

The rearrangement links TRBV20-1 to TRBJ1-1, with TRBD1 as a possible D gene (6 bases). V lost 0 bases, J lost 5 bases, and 13 bases lay in between. The CDR3 is made up of 14 amino acids. Germline assignment: CDR1 DFQATT and CDR2 SNEGSKA (reference sequence). The DNA for the CDR3 is TGCAGTGCTAGAGATTACAGGAGGGGGACTGAAGCTTTCTTT. As protein: CSARDYRRGTEAFF.

This chain links TRBV7-8 with TRBJ1-1; D unresolved. Germline CDR1 SGHVS, CDR2 FQNEAQ. Trimming stripped 4 bases from V and 3 bases from J, with 9 bases between. This CDR3 is 13 amino acids long. This CDR3 reads CASSYQSHTEAFF. The CDR3 coding sequence is TGTGCCAGCAGCTATCAGAGCCACACTGAAGCTTTCTTT.